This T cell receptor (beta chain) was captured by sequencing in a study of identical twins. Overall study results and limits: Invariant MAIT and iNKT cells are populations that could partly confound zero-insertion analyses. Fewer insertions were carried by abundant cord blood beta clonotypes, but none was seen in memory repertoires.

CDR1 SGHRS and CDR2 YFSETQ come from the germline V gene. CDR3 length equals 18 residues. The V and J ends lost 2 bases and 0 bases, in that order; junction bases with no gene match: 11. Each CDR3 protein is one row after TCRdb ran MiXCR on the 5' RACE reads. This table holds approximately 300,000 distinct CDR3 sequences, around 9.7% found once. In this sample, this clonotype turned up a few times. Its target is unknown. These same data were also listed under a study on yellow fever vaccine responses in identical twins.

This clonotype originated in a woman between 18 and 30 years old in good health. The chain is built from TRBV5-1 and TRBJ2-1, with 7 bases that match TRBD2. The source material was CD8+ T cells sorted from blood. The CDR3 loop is CASSLDVSGEFSYNEQFF. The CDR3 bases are TGCGCCAGCAGCTTAGACGTCAGCGGGGAGTTCTCCTACAATGAGCAGTTCTTC.